The 24 T cell receptor beta chains in this list originate from one sample, sequenced in a study of shared clonotypes between healthy human individuals. Naive CD8 isolation took CD45RO-negative cells positively selected for CCR7 and excluded terminally differentiated effector memory CD45RA+ cells. The table came from immunoSEQ multiplex PCR; TCRdb's copy has only in-frame clones and leaves some out. Of millions of clones listed, about 94% were seen once; the top ten hold roughly 1%. Sequencing used naive CD8+ T cells sorted from blood. These receptors were taken from a man between 18 and 35 years old in good health.

The rearrangement joins TRBV5-1 to TRBJ2-7, with a weak D call TRBD1 (8 bases). CDR1 is SGHRS, CDR2 YFSETQ, per germline. CDR3 length: 18 amino acids. The V gene lost 4 bases and the J gene lost 5 bases, with 28 bases spanning the gap. DNA of the CDR3: TGCGCCAGCAGCCTCCGGGGGGACAAAGGACAGGGCCGCCACGAGCAGTACTTC. Protein product: CASSLRGDKGQGRHEQYF.

As for this clone: At one of its ends the junction is not consistent with the germline gene, which may arise from a read error. The gene calls are TRBV6-5 and TRBJ2-3; 14 nucleotides align to TRBD2. Germline CDR1 MNHEY, CDR2 SVGAGI. The length of the CDR3 is 15 residues. The DNA of the CDR3 is TGTGCCAGCAGTCCGGGACTAGCGGGAGATTTATTTCCGGTATTT. It specifies CASSPGLAGDLFPVF.

Note on this clone: Germline and junction disagree at one end, which may indicate a read error. The chain combines TRBV7-7 with TRBJ2-7; D uncertain. This CDR3 is 13 amino acids long. CDR1 and CDR2 (germline): SSHAT, FNYEAQ (reference sequence). Here the CDR3 reads CASSAGPAYEQYF. CDR3 coding DNA: TGTGCTAGCAGCGCCGGCCCTGCCTACGAGCAGTACTTC.

The V call is TRBV7-9, the J call TRBJ2-3; D is ambiguous. The CDR3 totals 13 residues. V was trimmed by 1 base and J by 2 bases, leaving 4 bases between them. Germline CDR1 and CDR2: SEHNR and FQNEAQ (reference sequence). CDR3 sequence: CASSLVNTDTQYF. The CDR3 region has the DNA TGTGCCAGCAGCTTAGTCAACACAGATACGCAGTATTTT.

The chain joins TRBV19 to TRBJ2-4; D unresolved. This CDR3 spans 15 amino acids. CDR1 and CDR2 from the germline V gene are LNHDA and SQIVND (reference sequence). V gave up 0 bases and J gave up 2 bases, with 8 bases separating them. The CDR3 coding sequence is TGTGCCAGTAGTATAGATTTGCAGCCCAAAAACATTCAGTACTTC. Translating it yields CASSIDLQPKNIQYF.

V and J are TRBV9 and TRBJ2-1; TRBD2 agrees at 12 bases. J gave up 10 bases and V 3 bases, and 11 bases lay outside the gene matches. The CDR3 extends over 16 amino acids. CDR1 and CDR2 from the germline V gene are SGDLS and YYNGEE. The CDR3 DNA is TGTGCCAGCAGCGCACCTCTAGCGGGGGGGCCTCGAGAGCAGTTCTTC. It codes for CASSAPLAGGPREQFF.

The chain carries TRBV7-3 and TRBJ2-2, with 10 bases identical to TRBD2. CDR3 length equals 14 residues. With 4 bases clipped from V and 4 bases from J, the junction kept 0 bases outside the gene matches. CDR1 is SGHTA, CDR2 FQGTGA, per germline. The CDR3 spells CASSSSGGTGELFF. The CDR3 DNA is TGTGCCAGCAGCTCTAGCGGGGGCACCGGGGAGCTGTTTTTT. Full variable domain (missing parts from reference TRBV7-3 and TRBJ2-2): GAGVSQTPSNKVTEKGKYVELRCDPISGHTALYWYRQSLGQGPEFLIYFQGTGAADDSGLPNDRFFAVRPEGSVSTLKIQRTERGDSAVYLCASSSSGGTGELFFGEGSRLTVL.

The chain is built from TRBV30 and TRBJ2-7, with TRBD2 matching over 9 bases. Germline V gene sequence: CDR1 GTSNPN, CDR2 SVGIG (reference sequence). Losses at the gene ends were 0 bases for V and 2 bases for J; bases not matched to a gene: 5. The CDR3 has 15 residues. CDR3 amino acids: CAWSVQREVTYEQYF. CDR3 DNA: TGTGCCTGGAGTGTCCAGCGGGAGGTTACCTACGAGCAGTACTTC.

The genes are TRBV28 and TRBJ1-5; tentatively, D is TRBD1 (5 bases). The CDR3 loop spans 15 amino acids. Trimming left V 5 bases short and J 5 bases short, with 16 bases between. Germline V CDR1 and CDR2: MDHEN, SYDVKM. The CDR3 nucleotides read TGTGCCAGCAGTCCTACTACGGGGGTTCATCAGCCCCAGCATTTT. This encodes CASSPTTGVHQPQHF.

V usage is TRBV5-4 and J usage is TRBJ2-3; 9 bases agree with TRBD1. V lost 4 bases, J lost 4 bases, and 4 bases stayed unmatched. The germline V gene has CDR1 SGHNT and CDR2 YYREEE (reference sequence). The CDR3 is 14 amino acids. This CDR3 is CASSGQGHSDTQYF. DNA for the CDR3: TGTGCCAGCAGCGGACAGGGGCATTCAGATACGCAGTATTTT.

About this clone itself: Other DNA sequences in this sample translate to the same CDR3. The V gene is TRBV7-8, the J gene TRBJ2-5, with TRBD1 identical over 9 bases. Germline V gives CDR1 SGHVS, CDR2 FQNEAQ. CDR3 length: 15 amino acids. J was trimmed by 4 bases and V by 6 bases; bases with no gene match: 9. CDR3: CASRRRDRVGETQYF. The CDR3 coding sequence is TGTGCCAGCAGGCGACGGGACAGGGTGGGAGAGACCCAGTACTTC.

CDR3 sequence reads: CASSWLQGTDGLKFDTF. For the CDR3, the DNA is TGTGCCAGCAGCTGGCTTCAAGGGACCGACGGGCTTAAGTTCGACACCTTC. This chain links TRBV7-2 with TRBJ1-2; TRBD1 is a possible D gene (5 bases). The length of the CDR3 is 17 residues. Germline CDR1 is SGHTA and CDR2 is FQGNSA. Trimming cost V 4 bases and J 12 bases, with 30 bases left between them.

This chain connects TRBV5-1 to TRBJ2-1; possibly TRBD2 for D (6 bases). Trimming shortened V by 0 bases and J by 7 bases, and 14 bases separated the two germline ends. There are 15 residues in the CDR3. CDR1 and CDR2 (germline): SGHRS, YFSETQ. The CDR3 coding sequence is TGCGCCAGCAGCTTGGAGGTAGCGGCTATGAATGAGCAGTTCTTC. Its translation is CASSLEVAAMNEQFF.

The CDR3, as DNA: TGCGCCAGCAGCGACCGGGACAGGGCGAACACTGAAGCTTTCTTT. This gives the protein CASSDRDRANTEAFF. This chain links TRBV5-1 with TRBJ1-1; TRBD1 matches 9 bases. CDR1 is SGHRS, CDR2 YFSETQ, per germline. With 4 bases clipped from V and 1 base from J, the junction kept 5 bases outside the gene matches. This CDR3 spans 15 amino acids.

The chain couples TRBV6-5 to TRBJ1-5; 9 bases agree with TRBD1. Germline V gene sequence: CDR1 MNHEY, CDR2 SVGAGI. This CDR3 contains 14 residues. V shed 4 bases and J 6 bases; nucleotides not matched to a gene: 4. As DNA, the CDR3 is TGTGCCAGCAGTTCCCGACAGGGGGTTCAGCCCCAGCATTTT. It yields the protein CASSSRQGVQPQHF.

The chain recombines TRBV28 with TRBJ1-1; D is unclear. The germline CDR1 and CDR2 sequences are MDHEN and SYDVKM. The length of the CDR3 is 17 residues. The V end was cut by 3 bases, the J end by 0 bases, with 17 bases between. The CDR3 nucleotides read TGTGCCAGCAGTTTGGGGATCTTGGGCAAAATGAACACTGAAGCTTTCTTT. Protein product: CASSLGILGKMNTEAFF.

The V gene is TRBV27, the J gene TRBJ1-1, with D possibly matching TRBD1 (5 bases). CDR3 length: 14 residues. Between the trimmed V and J ends, which lost 6 bases and 1 base, there was a span of 12 bases. Germline V CDR1 and CDR2: MNHEY, SMNVEV (reference sequence). The CDR3 here is CASSSGHPNTEAFF. The CDR3 nucleotides are TGTGCCAGCAGCTCCGGACACCCGAACACTGAAGCTTTCTTT.

The chain employs TRBV5-6 and TRBJ2-7; TRBD2 matches at 9 bases. The V segment lost 3 bases and the J segment 3 bases; nucleotides outside the gene matches: 7. Germline V gene sequence: CDR1 SGHDT, CDR2 YYEEEE. The CDR3 is made up of 15 amino acids. CDR3 in amino acids: CASSSSGGTIYEQYF. The CDR3 DNA is TGTGCCAGCAGCTCAAGCGGGGGGACGATCTACGAGCAGTACTTC. The full variable domain, in which reference TRBV5-6 and TRBJ2-7 provide the parts outside the CDR3, is DAGVTQSPTHLIKTRGQQVTLRCSPKSGHDTVSWYQQALGQGPQFIFQYYEEEERQRGNFPDRFSGHQFPNYSSELNVNALLLGDSALYLCASSSSGGTIYEQYFGPGTRLTVT.

This sequence joins TRBV6-1 and TRBJ1-4; 10 bases line up with TRBD1. CDR1 and CDR2 from the germline V gene are MNHNS and SASEGT. The CDR3 sequence is 19 residues long. V was clipped by 1 base and J by 4 bases; unmatched bases: 12. The CDR3 sequence: CASSEGPRQGAQSNEKLFF. The CDR3 nucleotides read TGTGCCAGCAGTGAAGGTCCGCGACAGGGGGCGCAAAGTAATGAAAAACTGTTTTTT.

This rearrangement joins TRBV4-1 to TRBJ1-5; D gene uncertain. There are 15 residues in the CDR3. Germline values: CDR1 MGHRA, CDR2 YSYEKL. The V end was cut by 1 base, the J end by 0 bases, with 7 bases between. As DNA, the CDR3 is TGCGCCAGCAGCCAAGCAGTGGATAGCAATCAGCCCCAGCATTTT. Translation: CASSQAVDSNQPQHF.

This chain connects TRBV10-1 to TRBJ1-6, with a possible D match to TRBD1 (6 bases). Trimming cost V 2 bases and J 6 bases, with 20 bases left between them. This CDR3 has 18 amino acids. Germline V gives CDR1 WNHNN, CDR2 SYGVQD (reference sequence). The CDR3 protein is CASSEQGTLGVRNSPLHF. For the CDR3, the DNA is TGCGCCAGCAGTGAGCAGGGGACCCTCGGGGTCCGTAATTCACCCCTCCACTTT.

V and J are TRBV27 and TRBJ1-5; 7 bases fit TRBD1. This CDR3 region has 14 residues. V lost 6 bases to trimming and J lost 6 bases; unmatched junction nucleotides: 8. Germline-derived CDR1 and CDR2 are MNHEY and SMNVEV (reference sequence). CDR3 loop: CASSPDRAGQPQHF. Written as DNA, the CDR3 is TGTGCCAGCAGCCCCGACAGGGCGGGTCAGCCCCAGCATTTT.

This clone came up once. This chain uses TRBV10-3 with TRBJ1-3, with D perhaps TRBD1 (5 bases). The germline V gene has CDR1 ENHRY and CDR2 SYGVKD. CDR3 size: 13 residues. Trimming stripped 8 bases from V and 1 base from J, with 9 bases between. CDR3 sequence reads: CAIGGDSGNTIYF. The CDR3 bases are TGTGCCATCGGGGGGGATTCTGGAAACACCATATATTTT.

Of note for this clone: The sample contains more than one DNA sequence encoding this CDR3. This chain connects TRBV30 to TRBJ1-5, with 7 positions matching TRBD1. This CDR3 has 14 amino acids. Germline CDR1 GTSNPN, CDR2 SVGIG (reference sequence). The trim removed 1 base at V and 3 bases at J, leaving 3 bases unmatched. This chain's CDR3 is CAWSGGQSNQPQHF. The CDR3 bases are TGTGCCTGGAGTGGGGGACAGTCCAATCAGCCCCAGCATTTT.